This T cell receptor (beta chain) was obtained from a study of cytomegalovirus exposure and HLA in healthy donors. At the level of the study: Ancestry clustering placed 70% to 90% of a few hundred genotyped donors in the Caucasian-associated cluster.

Trimming removed 3 bases at V and 6 bases at J, with 17 bases between. Germline V gene data show CDR1 as MDHEN and CDR2 as SYDVKM. The CDR3 is 15 amino acids. Study-level points and caveats: Previous analysis showed most TCR beta V segments were productive about 87% or about 30% of the time. Roughly even sequencing depth across donors was the assumption behind the presence/absence analyses.

Regarding this clone: Its cognate antigen is unknown.

The study ran its PCR with 60 Vbeta and 13 Jbeta primers. Assay used: immunoSEQ multiplex PCR; TCRdb lists only in-frame clones, some missing. The data contain fewer than 200,000 clones, about 90% of them singletons. This TCR derives from a boy aged 2 to 10 in good health and CMV-seronegative. The sequenced sample consisted of PBMCs. The chain couples TRBV28 to TRBJ1-2; D call uncertain. CDR3 protein: CASSFPPPGGNGYTF. The CDR3 nucleotides read TGTGCCAGCAGTTTCCCTCCCCCGGGAGGTAATGGCTACACCTTC.